Following are 6 T cell receptor beta chains from one sample sequenced in a study of T cells after yellow fever vaccination. Each CDR3 protein gets one entry after TCRdb re-called the 5' RACE reads with MiXCR. Of more than 300,000 distinct CDR3 sequences in the sample, around 4.5% are singletons; the top ten hold approximately 19%. The sequenced sample was PBMCs, obtained 15 days after the yellow fever booster vaccination. The receptors derive from a man between 18 and 29 years old who received the YFV17D yellow fever vaccine.

This clonotype was seen ten or more times. The chain links TRBV7-2 to TRBJ1-1; maybe TRBD1 (5 bases). Trimming shortened V by 5 bases and J by 5 bases, and 18 bases separated the two germline ends. The CDR3 loop spans 15 amino acids. Germline loops: CDR1 SGHTA, CDR2 FQGNSA. CDR3 coding DNA: TGTGCCAGCAGCCTAACCTACGGGGGAGCTACTGAAGCTTTCTTT. Translation: CASSLTYGGATEAFF.

This clonotype was recorded at least ten times. The chain joins TRBV6-2 or TRBV6-3 to TRBJ2-7; TRBD2 might be the D (6 bases). CDR3 length: 14 amino acids. Germline assignment: CDR1 MNHEY and CDR2 SVGEGT. The germline V and J ends were trimmed by 7 bases and 2 bases, with 15 bases remaining between them. The CDR3 here is CASTTGTQTYEQYF. In nucleotides, the CDR3 is TGTGCCAGCACAACCGGGACTCAGACCTACGAGCAGTACTTC.

The chain couples TRBV5-4 to TRBJ2-3; D not certain. CDR1 and CDR2 (germline): SGHNT, YYREEE (reference sequence). The CDR3 runs to 13 residues. V shed 3 bases and J shed 2 bases, with 7 bases lying between them. CDR3 loop: CASSSEYTDTQYF. As DNA, the CDR3 is TGTGCCAGCAGCTCCGAATACACAGATACGCAGTATTTT.

This clonotype occurred many times. The CDR3 DNA follows: TGTGCCAGCAGTTGGGAGGGGGGGGCAGATACGCAGTATTTT. Encoded protein: CASSWEGGADTQYF. The rearrangement links TRBV12-3 or TRBV12-4 to TRBJ2-3, with D perhaps matching TRBD2 (7 bases). The CDR3 is made up of 14 amino acids. Trimming took 4 bases from V and 4 from J, leaving 12 bases between them.

This rearrangement joins TRBV11-2 to TRBJ2-3, with 12 bases matching TRBD2. CDR3 length equals 18 residues. Losses at the gene ends were 4 bases for V and 5 bases for J; bases not matched to a gene: 13. CDR1 is SGHAT and CDR2 is FQNNGV in the germline V gene. The chain's CDR3 is CASSSVASGGARRDTQYF. The CDR3 DNA sequence: TGTGCCAGCAGCTCTGTAGCTAGCGGGGGGGCCAGGCGAGATACGCAGTATTTT.

In this sample, this clonotype turned up a few times. The chain employs TRBV12-3 or TRBV12-4 and TRBJ2-5; 8 bases align to TRBD1. The CDR3 contains 13 residues. The junction had 4 bases not matched to a gene; V was cut back by 6 bases and J by 4 bases. CDR3 DNA sequence: TGTGCCAGCAGCAATGGACAGGGAGAGACCCAGTACTTC. It encodes CASSNGQGETQYF.